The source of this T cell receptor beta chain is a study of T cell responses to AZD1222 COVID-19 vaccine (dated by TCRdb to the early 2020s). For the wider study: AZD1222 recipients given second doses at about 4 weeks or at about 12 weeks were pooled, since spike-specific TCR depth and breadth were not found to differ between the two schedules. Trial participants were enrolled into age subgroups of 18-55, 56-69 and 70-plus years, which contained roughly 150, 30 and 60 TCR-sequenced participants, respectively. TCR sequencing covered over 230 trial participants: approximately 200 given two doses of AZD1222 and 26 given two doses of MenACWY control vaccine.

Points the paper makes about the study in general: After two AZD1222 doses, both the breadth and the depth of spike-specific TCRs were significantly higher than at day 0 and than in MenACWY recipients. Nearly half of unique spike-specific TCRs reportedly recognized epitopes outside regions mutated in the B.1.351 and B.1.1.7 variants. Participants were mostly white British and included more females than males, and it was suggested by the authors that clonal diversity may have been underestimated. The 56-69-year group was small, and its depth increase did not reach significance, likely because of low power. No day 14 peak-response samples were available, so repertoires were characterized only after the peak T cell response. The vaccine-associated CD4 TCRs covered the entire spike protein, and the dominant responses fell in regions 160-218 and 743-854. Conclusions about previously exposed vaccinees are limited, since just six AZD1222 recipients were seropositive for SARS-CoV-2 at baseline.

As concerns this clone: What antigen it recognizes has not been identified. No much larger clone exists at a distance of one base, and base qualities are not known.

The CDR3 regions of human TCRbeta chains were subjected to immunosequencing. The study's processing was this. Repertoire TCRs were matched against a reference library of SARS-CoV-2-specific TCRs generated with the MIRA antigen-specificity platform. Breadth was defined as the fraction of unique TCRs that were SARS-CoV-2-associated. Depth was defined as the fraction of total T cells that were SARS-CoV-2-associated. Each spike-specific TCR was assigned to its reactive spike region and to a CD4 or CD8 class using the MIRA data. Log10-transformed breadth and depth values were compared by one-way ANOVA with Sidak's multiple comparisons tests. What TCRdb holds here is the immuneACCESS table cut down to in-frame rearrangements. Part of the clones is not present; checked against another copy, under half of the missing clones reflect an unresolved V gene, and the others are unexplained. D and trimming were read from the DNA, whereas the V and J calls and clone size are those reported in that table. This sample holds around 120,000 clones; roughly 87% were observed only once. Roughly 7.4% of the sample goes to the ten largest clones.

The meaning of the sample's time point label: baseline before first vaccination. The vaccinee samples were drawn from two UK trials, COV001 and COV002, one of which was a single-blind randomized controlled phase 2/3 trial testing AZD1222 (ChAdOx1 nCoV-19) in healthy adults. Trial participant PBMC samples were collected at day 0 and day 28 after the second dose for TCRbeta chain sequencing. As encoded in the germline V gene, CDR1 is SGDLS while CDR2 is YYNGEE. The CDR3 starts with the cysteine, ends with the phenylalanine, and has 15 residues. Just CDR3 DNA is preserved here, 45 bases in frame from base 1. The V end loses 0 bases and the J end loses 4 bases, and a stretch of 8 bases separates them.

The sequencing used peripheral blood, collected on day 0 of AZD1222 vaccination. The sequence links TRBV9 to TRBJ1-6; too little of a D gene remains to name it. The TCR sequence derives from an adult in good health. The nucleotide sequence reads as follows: TGTGCCAGCAGCGTAGACGCCGGTTATAATTCACCCCTCCACTTT. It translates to CASSVDAGYNSPLHF.